The T cell receptor beta chain described here comes from a study of Ad26.COV2.S vaccination and SARS-CoV-2 variants. Study-level background: It was the COV1001 Ad26.COV2.S trial arm that included the donor. The vaccine Ad26.COV2.S was put into the muscle once, or twice with 56 days between.

The V gene's germline CDR1 is GTSNPN and CDR2 SVGIG (reference sequence). Trimming removed 2 bases from V and 4 bases from J, with 10 bases in between. The CDR3 has 13 residues. The treatment: roughly 19 received Ad26.COV2.S at low or high dose, single or two shots; roughly five received placebo; per-sample allocation not given. On day 63 after the first injection, vaccine and placebo recipients gave samples. The protocol was immunoSEQ multiplex PCR, while the TCRdb copy is restricted to in-frame clones and leaves out a portion. The table has roughly 500,000 clones, approximately 88% seen once; the top ten hold 10% to 15%.

The sequence was obtained from a person aged 18 to 59 who received the Ad26.COV2.S COVID-19 vaccine or a placebo. The specimen comprised peripheral blood, sampled in a trial of Ad26.COV2.S vaccine versus placebo. The chain links TRBV30 to TRBJ2-3; D is unresolved. The CDR3 loop is CAWSSPPADTQYF. CDR3 sequence (DNA): TGTGCCTGGAGTTCTCCCCCCGCAGATACGCAGTATTTT.